This T cell receptor (beta chain) was captured in a study of T cell repertoires in cytomegalovirus infection. Study summary: Signatures in public TCR beta sequences pointed to both CMV infection and matching HLA type.

Germline trimming cut 8 bases from V and 5 bases from J; bases unmatched to any gene: 6. The CDR3 is 14 amino acids. Germline-derived CDR1 and CDR2 are LNHDA and SQIVND (reference sequence). TCRdb processed the reads anew with MiXCR; each CDR3 protein has one entry. Of around 300,000 distinct CDR3 sequences listed, approximately 9.5% are singletons. There are a few counts of this clonotype. Its antigen remains unknown. Notes on the study in general: Carriers of CMV and the relevant HLA type were discriminated by public TCR beta frequency.

The specimen was PBMCs. The sequence came from a human donor in good health (CMV status not recorded). Some clones in this sample may be carry-over from other donors' samples. V is TRBV19 and J is TRBJ2-5, with 12 bases matching TRBD1. CDR3 residues: CASATGTGGETQYF. The CDR3 DNA sequence: TGTGCCAGTGCTACCGGGACAGGGGGCGAGACCCAGTACTTC.